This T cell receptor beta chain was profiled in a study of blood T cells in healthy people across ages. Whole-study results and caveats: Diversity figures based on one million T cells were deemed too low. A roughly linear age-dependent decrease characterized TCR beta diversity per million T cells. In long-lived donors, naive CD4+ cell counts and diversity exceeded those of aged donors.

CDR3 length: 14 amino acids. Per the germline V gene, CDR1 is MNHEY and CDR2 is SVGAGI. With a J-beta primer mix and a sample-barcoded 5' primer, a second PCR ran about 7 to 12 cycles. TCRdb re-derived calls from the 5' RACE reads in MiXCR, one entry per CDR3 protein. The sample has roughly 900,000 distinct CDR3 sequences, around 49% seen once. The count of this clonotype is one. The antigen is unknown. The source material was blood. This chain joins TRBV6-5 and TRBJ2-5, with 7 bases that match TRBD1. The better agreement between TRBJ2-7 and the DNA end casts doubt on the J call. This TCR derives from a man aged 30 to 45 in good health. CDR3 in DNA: TGTGCCAGCAGTTACTCGACAGGGTTCGCCGAGCAGTACTTC. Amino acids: CASSYSTGFAEQYF.